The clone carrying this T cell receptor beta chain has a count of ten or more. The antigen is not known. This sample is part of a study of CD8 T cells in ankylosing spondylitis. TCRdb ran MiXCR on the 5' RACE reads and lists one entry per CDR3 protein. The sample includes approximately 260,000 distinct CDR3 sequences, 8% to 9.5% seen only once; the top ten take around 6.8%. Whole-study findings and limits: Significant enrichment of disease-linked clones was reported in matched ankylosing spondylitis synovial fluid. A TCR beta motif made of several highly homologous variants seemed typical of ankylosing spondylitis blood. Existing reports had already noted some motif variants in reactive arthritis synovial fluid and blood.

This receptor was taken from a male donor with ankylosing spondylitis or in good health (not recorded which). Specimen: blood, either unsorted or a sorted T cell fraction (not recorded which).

The CDR3 coding sequence is TGTGCCAGCAGTCTACTAGCGGGGGGCACAGATACGCAGTATTTT. Translated: CASSLLAGGTDTQYF. The chain has TRBV6-4 and TRBJ2-3, with 11 bases lining up with TRBD2. The germline gives CDR1 MRHNA, CDR2 SNTAGT. The CDR3 loop spans 15 amino acids. Trimming took 5 bases from V and 1 from J; bases not matched to a gene: 2.